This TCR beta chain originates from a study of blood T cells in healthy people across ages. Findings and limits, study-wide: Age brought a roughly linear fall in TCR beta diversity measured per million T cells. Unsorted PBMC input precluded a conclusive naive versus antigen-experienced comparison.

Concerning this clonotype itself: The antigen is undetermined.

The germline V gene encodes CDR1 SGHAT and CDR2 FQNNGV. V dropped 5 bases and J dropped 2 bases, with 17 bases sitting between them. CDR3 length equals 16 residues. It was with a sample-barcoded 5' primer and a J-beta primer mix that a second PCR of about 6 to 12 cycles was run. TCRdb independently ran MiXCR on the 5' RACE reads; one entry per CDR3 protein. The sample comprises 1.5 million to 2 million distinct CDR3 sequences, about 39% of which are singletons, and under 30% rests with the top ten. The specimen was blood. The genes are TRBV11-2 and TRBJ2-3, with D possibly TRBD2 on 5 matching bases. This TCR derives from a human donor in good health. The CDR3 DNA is TGTGCCAGCAGCGAGAGACCACTAGGAACCACAGATACGCAGTATTTT. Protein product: CASSERPLGTTDTQYF.